One T cell receptor beta chain is described in this entry. The antigen this receptor binds is unknown. No base-level quality is on record; no much larger clone is a single base apart. This sample was included in a study of blood T cells in healthy people across ages (dated by TCRdb to the mid-2010s). About the study as a whole: In model experiments, roughly one uniquely barcoded TCR beta cDNA molecule per two T cells was captured by template switching. To track age-related changes in TCR beta repertoire diversity, the study relied on deep sequencing normalized with unique cDNA molecular identifiers. The donors were divided into four age groups: young (average approximately 17 years), middle-aged (around 41), aged (approximately 62) and long-lived (around 80). To avoid experimental bias, donors of different ages were spread randomly across the sequencing lanes. For two donors (one aged 18 to 30 and one aged 80 or older), the study analyzed two additional independent replicas of 1 million unique cDNA reads from the same blood draw. General conclusions and limits of the study: Observed TCR beta diversity correlated strongly with the percentage of naive T cells measured by flow cytometry. Conclusive comparison of naive and antigen-experienced compartments was prevented by the profiling of bulk unsorted PBMCs. The CMV infection status of donors was not known, potentially confounding age-related changes in expanded clonotypes. Compared with the aged group, the long-lived group had more naive CD4+ T cells, fewer expanded clones and increased TCR diversity, a pattern suggesting age selection. Estimates of total diversity based on one million sequenced T cells were considered lower bounds and underestimates. As age increased, observed TCR beta diversity per million T cells dropped in a roughly linear way, and a significant reduction was already evident by age about 40.

For CDR1 and CDR2, the germline V gene (reference sequence) lists MNHEY and SMNVEV. The CDR3 contains 17 residues, cysteine and phenylalanine counted. The DNA shown is the 51-base CDR3, in frame from base 1. V is trimmed back by 4 bases and J by 4 bases, and the junction contains 14 bases that no gene match accounts for. Donors were a few dozen systemically healthy Caucasian individuals from Russia aged roughly 6 to 90 years. Each donor gave around 9.5 milliliters of peripheral blood, collected into EDTA-treated Vacutainer tubes. PBMCs were isolated by Ficoll-Paque density-gradient centrifugation, with at least 7 million obtained per sample. Trizol reagent was used to extract total RNA from PBMCs, with at least 5.5 micrograms per sample. The percentages of naive CD45RAhigh/CD27high T cells were determined by flow cytometry on a PBMC aliquot from every donor. Receptor amplification or capture employed 5' RACE. TCRdb records Illumina HiSeq 2500 as the sequencer. A second PCR of about 6 to 11 cycles was performed with a sample-barcoded 5' primer and a J-beta primer mix. A unique molecular identifier was introduced onto each TCR beta cDNA molecule by a template-switch 5' adaptor carrying 12 random nucleotides. Each sample yielded at least 3 million CDR3-containing paired-end reads. The Mint cDNA synthesis kit, primed by a TRBC-specific oligonucleotide, was used to synthesize first-strand cDNA from all RNA. After uracil-DNA glycosylase treatment, a first 18-cycle PCR used universal primers M1SS and BC2_uni_R on all cDNA. The published analysis was carried out like this. For normalization, 1 million high-quality reads, each with a distinct molecular identifier, were randomly selected from each sample. Reads with shared molecular identifiers were discarded instead of being binned into consensus sequences. CDR3 identification, clonotype clustering and error correction used MiTCR with a Q25 quality threshold and the strictest error-elimination algorithm. A nonparametric unseen species model with Euler transformation was used to estimate lower-bound total TCR beta diversity. TCRdb reprocessing: public reads trimmed at Q25 with fastp, clones called with MiXCR, in-frame beta chains kept. Entries that share a CDR3 protein sequence are merged under the most common genes and DNA. None of the V and J calls come from the authors' own analysis; TCRdb made them. This sample holds over 1,200,000 distinct CDR3 sequences; approximately 59% were observed only once. Roughly 7% of the sample lies in the top ten.

The chain uses TRBV27 and TRBJ1-1; 8 bases in between match TRBD1. This sequence was found in a man younger than 30 in good health. The sequenced material came from blood. This receptor carries the CDR3 CASSSRWTGREVTEAFF. In nucleotide form, the sequence is TGTGCCAGCAGTTCCCGATGGACAGGGAGGGAGGTCACTGAAGCTTTCTTT.